These T cell receptor beta chains were read from a single sample in a study of T cells in tuberculosis. Produced via immunoSEQ multiplex PCR; TCRdb's table is partial and in-frame only. The sample shows 20,000 to 30,000 clones, around 95% of them seen only once. Sequencing was performed on PBMCs. The receptors derive from a donor aged 10-29 years with latent tuberculosis or without tuberculosis infection. Both conserved end residues are part of each CDR3. Each record gives: V gene, D gene, J gene, CDR3 DNA, CDR3 protein. The D gene is left open where the match is weak.

TRBV18,-,TRBJ2-7,TGTGCCAGCTCACCACCGAGTGGGCAGGGATGGTCATACGAGCAGTACTTC,CASSPPSGQGWSYEQYF
TRBV11-2,TRBD2,TRBJ2-1,TGTGCCAGCAGCCCGCAGGGACTAGAGGGGAATGAGCAGTTCTTC,CASSPQGLEGNEQFF
TRBV11-2,TRBD1,TRBJ2-7,TGTGCCAGCAGCCCCCAACGGGGACAGCCAGTCTACGAGCAGTACTTC,CASSPQRGQPVYEQYF
TRBV19,-,TRBJ2-3,TGTGCCAGTGCTATCCGTCTAACCACAGATACGCAGTATTTT,CASAIRLTTDTQYF
TRBV6-5,-,TRBJ2-3,TGTGCCAGCAGTTACTCAGGAGAAGGGGTAGATACGCAGTATTTT,CASSYSGEGVDTQYF
TRBV7-9,-,TRBJ2-3,TGTGCCAGCAGCTTTAGCGGCGGCACAGATACGCAGTATTTT,CASSFSGGTDTQYF
TRBV19,-,TRBJ1-2,TGTGCCAGCTCGGGGAATAGCTATGGCTACACCTTC,CASSGNSYGYTF
TRBV5-6,TRBD1,TRBJ2-4,TGTGCCAGCAGCCTGGGACAGGCCCCGAGGATTCAGTACTTC,CASSLGQAPRIQYF
TRBV29-1,-,TRBJ1-1,TGCAGCGTTAGACAGAATTTAAACACTGAAGCTTTCTTT,CSVRQNLNTEAFF
TRBV5-4,-,TRBJ2-3,TGTGCCACAGCGACCGACCAAACAGATACGCAGTATTTT,CATATDQTDTQYF
TRBV5-4,-,TRBJ2-1,TGTGCCAGCAGCTTGGCTGGGCAGGCCAATGAGCAGTTCTTC,CASSLAGQANEQFF
TRBV10-1,TRBD1,TRBJ2-2,TGCGCCAGCAGTGAGTCTGGACAGGGAGCCGGGGAGCTGTTTTTT,CASSESGQGAGELFF